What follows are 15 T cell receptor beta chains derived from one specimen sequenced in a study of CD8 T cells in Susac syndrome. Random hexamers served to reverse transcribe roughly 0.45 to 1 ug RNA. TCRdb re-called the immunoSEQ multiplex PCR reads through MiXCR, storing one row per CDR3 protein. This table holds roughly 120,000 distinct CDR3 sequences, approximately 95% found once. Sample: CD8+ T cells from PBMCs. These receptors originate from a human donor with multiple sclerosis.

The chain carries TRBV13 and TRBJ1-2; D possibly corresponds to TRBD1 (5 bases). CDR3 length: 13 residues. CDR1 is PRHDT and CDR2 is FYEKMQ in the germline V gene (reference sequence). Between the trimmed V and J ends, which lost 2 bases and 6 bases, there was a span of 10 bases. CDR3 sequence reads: CASSLRGTHGYTF. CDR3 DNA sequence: TGTGCCAGCAGCTTACGGGGGACGCATGGCTACACCTTC.

The CDR3 protein is CASSWDRDKEQYF. CDR3 coding DNA: TGTGCCAGCAGTTGGGACAGGGATAAGGAGCAGTACTTC. This chain uses TRBV27 with TRBJ2-7, with 9 bases fitting TRBD1. Germline loops: CDR1 MNHEY, CDR2 SMNVEV (reference sequence). CDR3 length: 13 residues. The V and J ends lost 4 bases and 7 bases, in that order; junction bases with no gene match: 5.

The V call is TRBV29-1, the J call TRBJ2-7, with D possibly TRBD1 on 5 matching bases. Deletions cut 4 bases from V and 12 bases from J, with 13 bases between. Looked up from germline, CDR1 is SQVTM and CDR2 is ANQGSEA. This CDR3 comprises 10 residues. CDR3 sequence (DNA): TGCAGCGTTGTCGAGGACACTTCGTACTTC. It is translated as CSVVEDTSYF.

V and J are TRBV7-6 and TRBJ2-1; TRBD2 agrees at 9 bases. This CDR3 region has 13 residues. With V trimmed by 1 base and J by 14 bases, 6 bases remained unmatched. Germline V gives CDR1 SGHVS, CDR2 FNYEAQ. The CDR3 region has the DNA TGTGCCAGCAGCTTAGTCCCCAAGCGGGAGGAGTTCTTC. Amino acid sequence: CASSLVPKREEFF.

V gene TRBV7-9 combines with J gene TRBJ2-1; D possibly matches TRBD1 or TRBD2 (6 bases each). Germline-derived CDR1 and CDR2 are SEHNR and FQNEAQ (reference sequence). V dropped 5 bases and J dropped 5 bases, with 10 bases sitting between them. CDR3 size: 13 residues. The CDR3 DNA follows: TGTGCCAGCAGCCCGGGGGCCAACAATGAGCAGTTCTTC. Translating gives CASSPGANNEQFF.

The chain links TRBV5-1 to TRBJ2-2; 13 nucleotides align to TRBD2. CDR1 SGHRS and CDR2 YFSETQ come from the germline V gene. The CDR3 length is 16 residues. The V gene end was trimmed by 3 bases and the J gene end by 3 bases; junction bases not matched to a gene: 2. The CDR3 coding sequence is TGCGCCAGCAGCTGGGGACTAGCGGGGCACACCGGGGAGCTGTTTTTT. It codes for CASSWGLAGHTGELFF.

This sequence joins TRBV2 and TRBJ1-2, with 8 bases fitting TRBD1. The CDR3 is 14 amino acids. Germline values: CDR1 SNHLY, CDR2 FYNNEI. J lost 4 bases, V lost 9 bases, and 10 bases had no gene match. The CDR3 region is CARTRQGNAYGYTF. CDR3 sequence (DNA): TGTGCCAGGACTAGACAGGGGAATGCCTATGGCTACACCTTC.

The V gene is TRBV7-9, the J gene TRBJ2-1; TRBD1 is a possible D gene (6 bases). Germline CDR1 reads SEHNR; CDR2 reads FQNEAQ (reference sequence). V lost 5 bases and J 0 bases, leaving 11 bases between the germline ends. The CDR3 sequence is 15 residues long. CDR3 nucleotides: TGTGCCAGCAGCCCAGGGGAAAGCTCCTACAATGAGCAGTTCTTC. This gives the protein CASSPGESSYNEQFF.

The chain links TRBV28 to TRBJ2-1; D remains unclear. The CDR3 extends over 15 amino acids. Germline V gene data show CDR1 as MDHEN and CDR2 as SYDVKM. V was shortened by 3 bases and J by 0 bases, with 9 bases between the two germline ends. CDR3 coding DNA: TGTGCCAGCAGTTTTGAGAGTTTCTCCTACAATGAGCAGTTCTTC. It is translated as CASSFESFSYNEQFF.

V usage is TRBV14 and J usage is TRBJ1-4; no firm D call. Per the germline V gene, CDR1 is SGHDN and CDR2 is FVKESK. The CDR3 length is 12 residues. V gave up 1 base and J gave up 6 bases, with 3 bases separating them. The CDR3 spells CASSQVYEKLFF. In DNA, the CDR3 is TGTGCCAGCAGCCAAGTATATGAAAAACTGTTTTTT.

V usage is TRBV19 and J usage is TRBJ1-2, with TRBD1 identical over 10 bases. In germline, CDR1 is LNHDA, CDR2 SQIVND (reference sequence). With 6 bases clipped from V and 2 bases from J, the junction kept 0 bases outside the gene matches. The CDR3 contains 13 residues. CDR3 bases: TGTGCCAGTAGGACAGGGGGCAACTATGGCTACACCTTC. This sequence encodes CASRTGGNYGYTF.

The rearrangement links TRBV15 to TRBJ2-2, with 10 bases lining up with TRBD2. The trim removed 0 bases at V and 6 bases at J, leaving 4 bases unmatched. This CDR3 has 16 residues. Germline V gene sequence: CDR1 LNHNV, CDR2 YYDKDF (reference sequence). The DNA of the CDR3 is TGTGCCACCAGCAGAGATGGTCTAGCGGGGGCCGGGGAGCTGTTTTTT. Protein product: CATSRDGLAGAGELFF.

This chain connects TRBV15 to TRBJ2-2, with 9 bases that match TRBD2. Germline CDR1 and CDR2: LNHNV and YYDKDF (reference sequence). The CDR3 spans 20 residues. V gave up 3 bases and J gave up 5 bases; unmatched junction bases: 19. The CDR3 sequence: CATSSPWRSIAGVGTGELFF. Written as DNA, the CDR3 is TGTGCCACCAGCAGCCCGTGGCGGTCGATAGCGGGAGTCGGTACCGGGGAGCTGTTTTTT.

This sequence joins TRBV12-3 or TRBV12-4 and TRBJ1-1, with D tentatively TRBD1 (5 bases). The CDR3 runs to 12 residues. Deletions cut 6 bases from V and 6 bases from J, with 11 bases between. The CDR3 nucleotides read TGTGCCAGCAGCCCAGGGTTCGCTGAAGCTTTCTTT. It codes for CASSPGFAEAFF.

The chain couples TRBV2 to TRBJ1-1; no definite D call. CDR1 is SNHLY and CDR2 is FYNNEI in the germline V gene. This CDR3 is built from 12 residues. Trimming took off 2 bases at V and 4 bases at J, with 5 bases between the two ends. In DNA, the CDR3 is TGTGCCAGCAGTGAACACCTCACTGAAGCTTTCTTT. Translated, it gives CASSEHLTEAFF. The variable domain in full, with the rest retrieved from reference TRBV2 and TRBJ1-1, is EPEVTQTPSHQVTQMGQEVILRCVPISNHLYFYWYRQILGQKVEFLVSFYNNEISEKSEIFDDQFSVERPDGSNFTLKIRSTKLEDSAMYFCASSEHLTEAFFGQGTRLTVV.